Listed below are T cell receptor beta chains from one sample, sequenced in a study of ipilimumab plus nivolumab after autologous stem cell transplantation. The data were produced by immunoSEQ multiplex PCR, yet TCRdb's version contains in-frame clones alone and is incomplete. The profile shows about 16,000 clones, approximately 78% of them singletons. The input for sequencing was PBMCs, taken in a trial of ipilimumab plus nivolumab as post-transplant consolidation. Receptors originate from a male donor with diffuse large B-cell lymphoma. Each CDR3 is given with its conserved first and last residue. A D gene is named only where the DNA matches it firmly.

v_gene	d_gene	j_gene	CDR3aa
TRBV9	.	TRBJ2-3	CASSVEAATDTQYF
TRBV6-6	.	TRBJ2-1	CASSYSGPSYNEQFF
TRBV2	.	TRBJ2-1	CASTGGGGLNEQFF
TRBV30	TRBD1	TRBJ2-2	CAWTGGTGELFF
TRBV9	TRBD2	TRBJ2-1	CASSVDPSGGANEQFF
TRBV2	TRBD1	TRBJ1-1	CASSGQGVTEAFF
TRBV11-2	.	TRBJ2-1	CASSRGTVPYNEQFF
TRBV6-1	.	TRBJ1-2	CASSEKGSEFYGYTF
TRBV9	.	TRBJ1-2	CASSVAVNYGYTF
TRBV9	.	TRBJ2-1	CASSVGPARAHNEQFF
TRBV6-4	.	TRBJ2-4	CASSGRQALAKNIQYF
TRBV7-9	.	TRBJ2-6	CASSLFRGRFISGANVLTF
TRBV5-4	.	TRBJ2-3	CASRSGTHSTDTQYF
TRBV5-4	.	TRBJ1-4	CASGRSGENEKLFF
TRBV27	.	TRBJ1-1	CASSSGHGLLGEGKNTEAFF
TRBV2	.	TRBJ1-1	CASSEAGWGHKNTEAFF
TRBV19	TRBD1	TRBJ2-3	CASSLDRGLTDTQYF
TRBV15	TRBD2	TRBJ2-4	CATSRIAGGNLAKNIQYF
TRBV29-1	.	TRBJ1-2	CSVSPVGGYTF
TRBV2	.	TRBJ2-3	CASSRIPSRTDTQYF
TRBV4-1	.	TRBJ2-1	CASSQAGSSYNEQFF
TRBV29-1	.	TRBJ1-1	CSVDGPGMDTEAFF
TRBV7-3	TRBD2	TRBJ2-1	CASSLNRLAGAKAYNEQFF
TRBV11-2	TRBD1	TRBJ2-7	CASSLTDRRLYEQYF
TRBV19	TRBD2	TRBJ2-3	CASSTSLAGTTMVTDTQYF
TRBV19	.	TRBJ1-5	CAPSKVHSNQPQHF
TRBV5-8	TRBD1	TRBJ2-3	CASSLFRSGDRGADTQYF
TRBV6-1	.	TRBJ1-2	CASSERNGYGYTF
TRBV4-1	.	TRBJ1-4	CASSQVELPGEKLFF
TRBV11-3	.	TRBJ2-1	CASSWGGLSYEQFF
TRBV5-4	TRBD2	TRBJ2-7	CASSLGTSGGSYEQYF
TRBV9	TRBD1	TRBJ1-3	CASSTTNPRDRDAAAPGNTIYF
TRBV7-6	TRBD2	TRBJ2-7	CASSLASGSYEQYF
TRBV2	TRBD1	TRBJ1-1	CASSGDRPEAFF
TRBV7-8	TRBD1	TRBJ2-7	CASSQGRGLHEQYF
TRBV28	.	TRBJ1-5	CASSLRGGRGNQPQHF
TRBV10-2	TRBD2	TRBJ2-7	CASSALASYEQYF
TRBV27	TRBD2	TRBJ2-3	CASRRLAGTTDTQYF
TRBV27	.	TRBJ2-2	CASRAGTHTGELFF
TRBV5-4	.	TRBJ1-2	CASSLERGSNYGYTF
TRBV7-8	.	TRBJ1-5	CASSFLKLPSNQPQHF
TRBV7-9	.	TRBJ2-7	CASSNGQTNPYEQYF
TRBV15	.	TRBJ2-1	CATSRTGRWNEQFF
TRBV11-3	TRBD2	TRBJ2-7	CASSKGGGTSGSRGEQYF